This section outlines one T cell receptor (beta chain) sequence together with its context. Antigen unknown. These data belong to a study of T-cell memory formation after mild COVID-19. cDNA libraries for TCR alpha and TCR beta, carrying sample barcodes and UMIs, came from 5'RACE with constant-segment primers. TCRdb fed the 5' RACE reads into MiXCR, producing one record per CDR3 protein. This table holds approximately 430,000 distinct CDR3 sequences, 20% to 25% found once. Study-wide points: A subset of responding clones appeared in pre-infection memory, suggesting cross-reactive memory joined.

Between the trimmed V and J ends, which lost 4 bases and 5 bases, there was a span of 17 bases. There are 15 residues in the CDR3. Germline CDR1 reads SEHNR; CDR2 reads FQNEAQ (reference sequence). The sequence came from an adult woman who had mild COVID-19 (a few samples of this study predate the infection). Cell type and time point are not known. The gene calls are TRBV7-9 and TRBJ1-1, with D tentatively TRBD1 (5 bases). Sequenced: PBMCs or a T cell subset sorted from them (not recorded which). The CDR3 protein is CASSSRQSRGTEAFF. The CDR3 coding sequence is TGTGCCAGCAGCTCTCGACAGTCTCGAGGAACTGAAGCTTTCTTT.